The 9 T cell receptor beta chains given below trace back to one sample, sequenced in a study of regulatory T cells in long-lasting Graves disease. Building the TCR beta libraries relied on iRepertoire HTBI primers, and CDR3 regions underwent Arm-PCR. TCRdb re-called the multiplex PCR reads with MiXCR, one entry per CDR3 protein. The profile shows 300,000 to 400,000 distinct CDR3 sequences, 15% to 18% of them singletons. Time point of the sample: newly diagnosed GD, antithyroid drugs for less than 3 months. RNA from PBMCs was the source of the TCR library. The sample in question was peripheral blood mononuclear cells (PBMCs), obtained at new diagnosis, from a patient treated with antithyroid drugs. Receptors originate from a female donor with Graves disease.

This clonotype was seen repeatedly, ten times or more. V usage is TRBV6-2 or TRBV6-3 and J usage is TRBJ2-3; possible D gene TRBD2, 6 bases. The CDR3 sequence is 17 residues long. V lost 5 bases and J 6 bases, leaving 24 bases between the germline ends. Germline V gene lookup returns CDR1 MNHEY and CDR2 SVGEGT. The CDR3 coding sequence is TGTGCCAGCAGTCCCTTCGGAGGGGTGATATATGGGGATACGCAGTATTTT. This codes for CASSPFGGVIYGDTQYF.

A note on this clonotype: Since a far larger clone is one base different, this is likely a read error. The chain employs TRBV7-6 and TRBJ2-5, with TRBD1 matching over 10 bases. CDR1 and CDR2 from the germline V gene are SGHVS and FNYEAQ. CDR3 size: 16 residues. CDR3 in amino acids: CASTLGPGQGRNEQYF. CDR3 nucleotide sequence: TGTGCCAGCACCTTAGGCCCGGGACAGGGGAGAAATGAGCAGTACTTC.

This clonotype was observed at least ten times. The CDR3 reads CASSIGRGASGHNEQFF. CDR3 nucleotide sequence: TGTGCCAGTAGTATAGGGAGGGGGGCGAGCGGACACAATGAGCAGTTCTTC. The chain carries TRBV19 and TRBJ2-1; D tentatively fits TRBD1 or TRBD2 (6 bases each). The V gene lost 1 base and the J gene lost 5 bases, with 18 bases spanning the gap. Germline-derived CDR1 and CDR2 are LNHDA and SQIVND (reference sequence). This CDR3 is 17 amino acids long.

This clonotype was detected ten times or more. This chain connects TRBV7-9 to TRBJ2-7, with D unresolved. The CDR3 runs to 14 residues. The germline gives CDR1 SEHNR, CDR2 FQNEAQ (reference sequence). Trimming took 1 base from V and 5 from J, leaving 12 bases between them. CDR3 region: CASSLGPPAHEQYF. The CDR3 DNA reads TGTGCCAGCAGCTTAGGGCCCCCGGCCCACGAGCAGTACTTC.

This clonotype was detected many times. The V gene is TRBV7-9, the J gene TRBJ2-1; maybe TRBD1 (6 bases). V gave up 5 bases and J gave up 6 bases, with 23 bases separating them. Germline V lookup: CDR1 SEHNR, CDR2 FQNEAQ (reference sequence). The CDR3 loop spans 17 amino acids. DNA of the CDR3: TGTGCCAGCAGCCCTGGGGGCCTTGGGGCTTTGGCCAATGAGCAGTTCTTC. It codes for CASSPGGLGALANEQFF.

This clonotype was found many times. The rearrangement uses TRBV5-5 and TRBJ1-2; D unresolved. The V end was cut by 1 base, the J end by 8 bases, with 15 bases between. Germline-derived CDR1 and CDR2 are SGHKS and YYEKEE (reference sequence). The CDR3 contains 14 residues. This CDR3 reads CASSLNPQAKGYTF. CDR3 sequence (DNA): TGTGCCAGCAGCTTGAATCCCCAGGCCAAGGGCTACACCTTC. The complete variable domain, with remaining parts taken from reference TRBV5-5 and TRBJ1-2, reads DAGVTQSPTHLIKTRGQQVTLRCSPISGHKSVSWYQQVLGQGPQFIFQYYEKEERGRGNFPDRFSARQFPNYSSELNVNALLLGDSALYLCASSLNPQAKGYTFGSGTRLTVV.

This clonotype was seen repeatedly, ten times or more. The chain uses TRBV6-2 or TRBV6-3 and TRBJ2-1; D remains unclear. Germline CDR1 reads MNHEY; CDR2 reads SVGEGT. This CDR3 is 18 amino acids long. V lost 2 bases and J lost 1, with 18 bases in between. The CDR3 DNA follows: TGTGCCAGCAGTTACGGTCCGGGTCAGCGTCGATCCTACAATGAGCAGTTCTTC. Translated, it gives CASSYGPGQRRSYNEQFF.

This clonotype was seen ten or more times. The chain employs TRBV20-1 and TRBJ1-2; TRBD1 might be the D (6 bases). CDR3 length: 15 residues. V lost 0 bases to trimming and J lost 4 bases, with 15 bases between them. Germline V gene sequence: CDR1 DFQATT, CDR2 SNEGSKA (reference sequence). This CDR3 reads CSARDPGAPAYGYTF. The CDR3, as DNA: TGCAGTGCTAGAGATCCGGGGGCGCCAGCCTATGGCTACACCTTC.

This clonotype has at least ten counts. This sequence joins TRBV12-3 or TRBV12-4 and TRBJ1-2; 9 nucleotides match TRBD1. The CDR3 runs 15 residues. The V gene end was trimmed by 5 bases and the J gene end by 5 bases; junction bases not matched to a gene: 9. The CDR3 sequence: CASSKTGTGTYGYTF. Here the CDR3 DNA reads TGTGCCAGCAGTAAGACAGGGACAGGGACATATGGCTACACCTTC.